The 7 T cell receptor beta chains below were found in one sample sequenced in a study of T cell repertoires in cytomegalovirus infection. From the reads, TCRdb called clonotypes with MiXCR, one entry per CDR3 protein. The sample holds hundreds of thousands of distinct CDR3 sequences; around a sixth are singletons and the top ten take around 9.3%. Sequenced input: PBMCs. The receptors originated from a human donor in good health (CMV status not recorded). Some clones in this sample may be carry-over from other donors' samples.

This chain connects TRBV28 to TRBJ2-2; D gene ambiguous. Looked up from germline, CDR1 is MDHEN and CDR2 is SYDVKM. V was cut by 2 bases and J by 3 bases, with 4 bases left in between. The CDR3 sequence is 13 residues long. The CDR3 DNA reads TGTGCCAGCAGTTTACAGGACACCGGGGAGCTGTTTTTT. Translating gives CASSLQDTGELFF.

Many counts were recorded for this clonotype. The V call is TRBV7-9, the J call TRBJ2-7; 7 nucleotides match TRBD1. The CDR3 length is 12 residues. With 1 base clipped from V and 12 bases from J, the junction kept 6 bases outside the gene matches. CDR1 and CDR2 (germline): SEHNR, FQNEAQ (reference sequence). This CDR3 reads CASSLGTGGWYF. CDR3 nucleotides: TGTGCCAGCAGCTTAGGGACAGGCGGCTGGTACTTC. The full variable domain, in which reference TRBV7-9 and TRBJ2-7 provide the parts outside the CDR3, is DTGVSQNPRHKITKRGQNVTFRCDPISEHNRLYWYRQTLGQGPEFLTYFQNEAQLEKSRLLSDRFSAERPKGSFSTLEIQRTEQGDSAMYLCASSLGTGGWYFGPGTRLTVT.

This sequence joins TRBV2 and TRBJ2-1; D is ambiguous. The CDR3 covers 15 residues. The V end lost 6 bases, the J end lost 5 bases, and 17 bases lay between the germline ends. Germline CDR1 is SNHLY and CDR2 is FYNNEI. The chain's CDR3 is CASSLLLGGNNEQFF. DNA of the CDR3: TGTGCCAGCAGCCTACTGTTGGGCGGCAACAATGAGCAGTTCTTC.

The table lists this clonotype with a few counts. The V call is TRBV10-3, the J call TRBJ2-3; TRBD1 matches 10 bases. J lost 1 base, V lost 7 bases, and 8 bases had no gene match. This CDR3 has 16 residues. Germline loops: CDR1 ENHRY, CDR2 SYGVKD. CDR3 DNA: TGTGCCATCAAGGGACAGGGGTTGGGTGGCACAGATACGCAGTATTTT. Its protein is CAIKGQGLGGTDTQYF.

This clonotype turned up a few times. The chain carries TRBV7-2 and TRBJ1-5; D is ambiguous. Trimming shortened V by 1 base and J by 5 bases, and 12 bases separated the two germline ends. The germline V gene has CDR1 SGHTA and CDR2 FQGNSA. This CDR3 has 15 residues. The CDR3 DNA is TGTGCCAGCAGCTTAGTAGGTACAATGGATCAGCCCCAGCATTTT. This gives the protein CASSLVGTMDQPQHF.

There are many counts of this clonotype. This rearrangement joins TRBV7-8 to TRBJ1-2; 9 bases align to TRBD1. Trimming took 3 bases from V and 6 from J; bases not matched to a gene: 2. Germline V CDR1 and CDR2: SGHVS, FQNEAQ. The CDR3 totals 13 residues. CDR3 amino acids: CASSLRQGDGYTF. CDR3 in DNA: TGTGCCAGCAGCTTGAGACAGGGGGATGGCTACACCTTC.

This clonotype has a handful of counts. The chain has TRBV28 and TRBJ2-1; TRBD1 aligns across 7 bases. The CDR3 has 12 amino acids. The J segment lost 8 bases and the V segment lost 6 bases, leaving 4 bases of the junction unmatched. Per germline, CDR1 MDHEN and CDR2 SYDVKM. The CDR3: CASRNTGDEQFF. The CDR3 DNA reads TGTGCCAGCAGGAACACAGGGGATGAGCAGTTCTTC.